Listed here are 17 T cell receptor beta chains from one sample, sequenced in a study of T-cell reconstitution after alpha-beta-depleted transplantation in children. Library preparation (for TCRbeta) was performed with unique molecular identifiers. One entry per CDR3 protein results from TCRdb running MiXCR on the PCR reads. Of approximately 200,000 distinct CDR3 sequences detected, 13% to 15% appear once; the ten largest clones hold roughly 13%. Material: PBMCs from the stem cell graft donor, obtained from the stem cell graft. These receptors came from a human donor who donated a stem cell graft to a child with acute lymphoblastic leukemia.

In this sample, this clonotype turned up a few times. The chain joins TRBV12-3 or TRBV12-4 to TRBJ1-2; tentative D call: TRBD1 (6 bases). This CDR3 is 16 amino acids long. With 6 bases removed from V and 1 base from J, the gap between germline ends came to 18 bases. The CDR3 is CASSKRDTTINYGYTF. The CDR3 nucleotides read TGTGCCAGCAGCAAACGGGACACCACGATTAACTATGGCTACACCTTC.

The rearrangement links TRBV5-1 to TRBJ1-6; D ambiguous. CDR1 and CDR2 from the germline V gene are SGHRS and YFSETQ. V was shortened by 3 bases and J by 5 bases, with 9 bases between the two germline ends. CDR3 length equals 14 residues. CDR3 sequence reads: CASSSTGDNSPLHF. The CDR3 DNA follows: TGCGCCAGCAGCTCAACTGGGGATAATTCACCCCTCCACTTT.

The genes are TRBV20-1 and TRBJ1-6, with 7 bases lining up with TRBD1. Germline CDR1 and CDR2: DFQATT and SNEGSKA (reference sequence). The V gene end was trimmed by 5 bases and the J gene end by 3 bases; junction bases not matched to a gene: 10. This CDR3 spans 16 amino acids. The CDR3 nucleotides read TGCAGTGCTCGGATCCAGGACAGGAACTATAATTCACCCCTCCACTTT. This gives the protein CSARIQDRNYNSPLHF.

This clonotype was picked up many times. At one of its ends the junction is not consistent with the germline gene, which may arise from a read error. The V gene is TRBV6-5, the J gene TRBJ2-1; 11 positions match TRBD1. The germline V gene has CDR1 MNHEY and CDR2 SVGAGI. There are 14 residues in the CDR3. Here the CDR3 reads CASRQRDSGTGGLF. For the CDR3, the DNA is TGTGCCAGCCGCCAAAGGGACTCCGGGACAGGGGGACTCTTC.

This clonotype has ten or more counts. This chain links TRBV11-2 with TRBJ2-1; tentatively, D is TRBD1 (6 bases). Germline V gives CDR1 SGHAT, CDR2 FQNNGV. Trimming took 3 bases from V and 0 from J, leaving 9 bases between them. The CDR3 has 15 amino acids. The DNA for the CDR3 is TGTGCCAGCAGCTTGCGGACAGACTCCTACAATGAGCAGTTCTTC. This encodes CASSLRTDSYNEQFF.

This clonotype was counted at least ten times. CDR3 in amino acids: CASSLYGLDQPQHF. The CDR3 DNA reads TGTGCCAGCAGTTTATATGGATTGGATCAGCCCCAGCATTTT. This sequence joins TRBV27 and TRBJ1-5; D unclear. Germline V lookup: CDR1 MNHEY, CDR2 SMNVEV (reference sequence). The V end lost 1 base, the J end lost 5 bases, and 9 bases lay between the germline ends. This CDR3 has 14 residues.

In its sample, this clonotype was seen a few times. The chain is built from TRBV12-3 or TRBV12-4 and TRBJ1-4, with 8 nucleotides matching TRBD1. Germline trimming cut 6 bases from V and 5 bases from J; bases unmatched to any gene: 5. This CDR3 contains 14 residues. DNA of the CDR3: TGTGCCAGCAGCGAGAGGACAGGGAATGAAAAACTGTTTTTT. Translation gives CASSERTGNEKLFF.

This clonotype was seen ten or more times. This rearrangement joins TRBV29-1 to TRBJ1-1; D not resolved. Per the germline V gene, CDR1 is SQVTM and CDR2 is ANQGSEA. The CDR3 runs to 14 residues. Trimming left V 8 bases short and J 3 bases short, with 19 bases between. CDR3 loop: CSFFLSGFDTEAFF. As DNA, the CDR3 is TGCAGCTTTTTTTTGTCAGGATTCGACACTGAAGCTTTCTTT.

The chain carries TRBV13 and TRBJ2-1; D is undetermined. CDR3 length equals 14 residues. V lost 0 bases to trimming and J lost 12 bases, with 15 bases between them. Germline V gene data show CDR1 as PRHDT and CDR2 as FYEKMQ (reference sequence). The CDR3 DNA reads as TGTGCCAGCAGCTTAGGAGACCGCAACGGTCCGCAGTTCTTC. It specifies CASSLGDRNGPQFF.

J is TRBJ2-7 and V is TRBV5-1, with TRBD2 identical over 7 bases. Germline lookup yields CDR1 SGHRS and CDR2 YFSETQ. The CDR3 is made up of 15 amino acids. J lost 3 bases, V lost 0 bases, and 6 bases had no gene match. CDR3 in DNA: TGCGCCAGCAGCTTGGGGGGGGACTACCGCTACGAGCAGTACTTC. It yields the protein CASSLGGDYRYEQYF. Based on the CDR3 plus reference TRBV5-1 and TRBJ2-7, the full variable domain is KAGVTQTPRYLIKTRGQQVTLSCSPISGHRSVSWYQQTPGQGLQFLFEYFSETQRNKGNFPGRFSGRQFSNSRSEMNVSTLELGDSALYLCASSLGGDYRYEQYFGPGTRLTVT.

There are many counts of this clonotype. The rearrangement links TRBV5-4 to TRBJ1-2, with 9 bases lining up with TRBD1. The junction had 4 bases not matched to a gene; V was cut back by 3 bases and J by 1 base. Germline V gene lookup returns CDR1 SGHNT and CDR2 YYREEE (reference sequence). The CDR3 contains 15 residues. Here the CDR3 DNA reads TGTGCCAGCAGCTGGGACAGGGACCTTAACTATGGCTACACCTTC. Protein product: CASSWDRDLNYGYTF.

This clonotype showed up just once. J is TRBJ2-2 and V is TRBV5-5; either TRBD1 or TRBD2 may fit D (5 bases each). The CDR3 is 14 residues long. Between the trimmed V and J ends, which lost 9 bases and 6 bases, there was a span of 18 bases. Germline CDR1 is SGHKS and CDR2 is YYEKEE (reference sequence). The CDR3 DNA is TGTGCCATGAGCGGCAGGGTGGACTCCGGGGAGCTGTTTTTT. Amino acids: CAMSGRVDSGELFF.

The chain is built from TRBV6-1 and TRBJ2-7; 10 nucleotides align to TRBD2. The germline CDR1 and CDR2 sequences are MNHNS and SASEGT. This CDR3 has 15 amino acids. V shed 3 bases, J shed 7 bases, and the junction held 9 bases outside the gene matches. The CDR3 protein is CASSEGAGGPGEQYF. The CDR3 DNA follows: TGTGCCAGCAGTGAGGGAGCGGGAGGGCCTGGTGAGCAGTACTTC.

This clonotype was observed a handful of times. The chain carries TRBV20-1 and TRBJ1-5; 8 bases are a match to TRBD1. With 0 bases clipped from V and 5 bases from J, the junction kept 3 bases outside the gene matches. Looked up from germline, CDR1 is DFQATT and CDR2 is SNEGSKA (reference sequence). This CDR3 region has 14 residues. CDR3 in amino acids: CSAREDRGYQPQHF. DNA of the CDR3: TGCAGTGCTAGAGAAGACAGGGGATATCAGCCCCAGCATTTT.

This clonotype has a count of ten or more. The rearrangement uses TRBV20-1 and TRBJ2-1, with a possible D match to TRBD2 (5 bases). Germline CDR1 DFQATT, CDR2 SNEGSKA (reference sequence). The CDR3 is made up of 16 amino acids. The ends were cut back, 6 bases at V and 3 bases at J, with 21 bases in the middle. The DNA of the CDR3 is TGCAGTGCCCACACCCAAGGTCGGGGATACTACAATGAGCAGTTCTTC. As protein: CSAHTQGRGYYNEQFF.

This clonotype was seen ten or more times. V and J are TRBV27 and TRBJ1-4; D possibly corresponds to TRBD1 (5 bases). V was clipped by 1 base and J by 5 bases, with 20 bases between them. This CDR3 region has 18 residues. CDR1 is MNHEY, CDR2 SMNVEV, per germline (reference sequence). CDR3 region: CASSLLSRSGRENEKLFF. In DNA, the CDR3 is TGTGCCAGCAGTTTATTATCCCGATCAGGCAGGGAGAATGAAAAACTGTTTTTT.

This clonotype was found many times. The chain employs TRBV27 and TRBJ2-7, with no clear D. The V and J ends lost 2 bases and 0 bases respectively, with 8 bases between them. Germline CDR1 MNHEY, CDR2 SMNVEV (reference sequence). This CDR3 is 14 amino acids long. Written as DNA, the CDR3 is TGTGCCAGCAGTTTAGGACGGGCCTCCTACGAGCAGTACTTC. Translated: CASSLGRASYEQYF.